The 27 T cell receptor beta chains given below trace back to one sample, sequenced in a study of OX40 agonist ivuxolimab in advanced cancers. Library generation was performed with the immunoSEQ multiplex PCR assay. TCRdb mirrors the immuneACCESS table, restricted to in-frame sequences. Some clones are absent from its copies; in checked studies, under half trace to an unresolved V gene, and the reason for the others is unknown. The sample includes around 81,000 clones, with roughly 90% observed a single time. Roughly 0.98% of the sample is held by the ten biggest clonotypes. The sequencing used CD4+ or CD8+ T cells sorted from blood, collected in a trial of the OX40 agonist ivuxolimab. The origin of the receptors is an adult with an advanced solid tumor such as melanoma, head and neck, liver or kidney cancer.

The gene calls are TRBV5-5 and TRBJ1-5, with D tentatively TRBD1 (5 bases). Germline V gene data show CDR1 as SGHKS and CDR2 as YYEKEE (reference sequence). V gave up 4 bases and J gave up 7 bases, with 15 bases separating them. The CDR3 runs to 14 residues. CDR3 sequence: CASSPWGEQQPQHF. DNA of the CDR3: TGTGCCAGCAGCCCTTGGGGGGAGCAACAGCCCCAGCATTTT.

The gene calls are TRBV5-6 and TRBJ2-3; 7 bases are shared with TRBD2. There are 16 residues in the CDR3. Trimming at V came to 2 bases and at J to 1 base, leaving 7 bases not matched to a gene. CDR1 is SGHDT and CDR2 is YYEEEE in the germline V gene. CDR3 nucleotides: TGTGCCAGCAGCTTAGGCGGGAGATGGGGCACAGATACGCAGTATTTT. It encodes CASSLGGRWGTDTQYF.

This chain joins TRBV27 and TRBJ1-1; TRBD1 agrees at 7 bases. Germline V CDR1 and CDR2: MNHEY, SMNVEV (reference sequence). The CDR3 contains 15 residues. The V gene end was trimmed by 5 bases and the J gene end by 1 base; junction bases not matched to a gene: 7. CDR3 region: CASSPPGQRNTEAFF. The CDR3 DNA is TGTGCCAGCAGTCCCCCGGGACAGAGGAACACTGAAGCTTTCTTT.

The chain employs TRBV15 and TRBJ2-2; no definite D call. This CDR3 has 13 amino acids. V lost 0 bases, J lost 3 bases, and 2 bases lay in between. Germline CDR1 is LNHNV and CDR2 is YYDKDF (reference sequence). The CDR3 region has the DNA TGTGCCACCAGCAGAGAATACACCGGGGAGCTGTTTTTT. It translates to CATSREYTGELFF.

The chain employs TRBV5-1 and TRBJ2-3; the match to TRBD2 covers 8 bases. The germline gives CDR1 SGHRS, CDR2 YFSETQ. Trimming took 5 bases from V and 1 from J; bases not matched to a gene: 6. The CDR3 is 15 residues long. This chain's CDR3 is CASSVAGLGTDTQYF. CDR3 bases: TGCGCCAGCAGTGTAGCGGGACTCGGCACAGATACGCAGTATTTT.

This chain uses TRBV10-3 with TRBJ2-7; 15 nucleotides agree with TRBD2. V lost 3 bases and J lost 1; bases outside the gene matches: 7. The CDR3 runs 18 residues. Germline CDR1 and CDR2: ENHRY and SYGVKD. CDR3 DNA: TGTGCCATCAGTGACCGGACTAGCGGGAGGGCACTTTCCTACGAGCAGTACTTC. It is translated as CAISDRTSGRALSYEQYF.

This clone appeared once. This chain connects TRBV9 to TRBJ2-7; 10 bases fit TRBD1. The CDR3 has 15 amino acids. The V and J ends lost 3 bases and 1 base, in that order; junction bases with no gene match: 4. Germline loops: CDR1 SGDLS, CDR2 YYNGEE. CDR3 sequence reads: CASSAGTGVSYEQYF. CDR3 sequence (DNA): TGTGCCAGCAGCGCAGGGACAGGGGTGTCCTACGAGCAGTACTTC.

There are a few counts of this clone. This rearrangement joins TRBV6-1 to TRBJ2-7; D remains unclear. Trimming shortened V by 2 bases and J by 4 bases, and 12 bases separated the two germline ends. This CDR3 has 14 residues. CDR1 MNHNS and CDR2 SASEGT come from the germline V gene. The CDR3 protein is CASSESYGRYEQYF. CDR3 DNA sequence: TGTGCCAGCAGTGAATCGTATGGAAGGTACGAGCAGTACTTC.

The DNA for the CDR3 is TGCGCCAGCAGTCAATGGCCGCCAGTCCCACAACCCTATGGCTACACCTTC. This encodes CASSQWPPVPQPYGYTF. The chain is built from TRBV23-1 and TRBJ1-2; no clear D gene. TRBV23-1 is labeled an ORF, and its function is uncertain. The CDR3 consists of 17 residues. Trimming stripped 1 base from V and 4 bases from J, with 19 bases between.

V gene TRBV19 combines with J gene TRBJ1-4; D unresolved. The CDR3 extends over 13 amino acids. Trimming took 5 bases from V and 7 from J, leaving 11 bases between them. Germline V CDR1 and CDR2: LNHDA, SQIVND (reference sequence). The CDR3 nucleotides read TGTGCCAGTAGTCCATGGACTTCTGAAAAACTGTTTTTT. Its translation: CASSPWTSEKLFF.

The chain couples TRBV7-9 to TRBJ2-2, with TRBD2 as a possible D gene (5 bases). Trimming pared 10 bases from V and 4 bases from J, leaving 16 bases between. In germline, CDR1 is SEHNR, CDR2 FQNEAQ (reference sequence). CDR3 length: 14 amino acids. CDR3 loop: CATRGFHATGELFF. For the CDR3, the DNA is TGTGCCACGAGAGGGTTCCACGCCACCGGGGAGCTGTTTTTT.

The chain couples TRBV19 to TRBJ1-2, with TRBD1 as a possible D gene (6 bases). Germline V gives CDR1 LNHDA, CDR2 SQIVND (reference sequence). Trimming took 5 bases from V and 8 from J, leaving 18 bases between them. This CDR3 is built from 14 residues. In DNA form, the CDR3 reads TGTGCCAGTAGTTCCAACACAGGGATAGGCGGCTACACCTTC. Translated: CASSSNTGIGGYTF.

This chain joins TRBV5-4 and TRBJ1-3, with D unresolved. The germline V and J ends were trimmed by 1 base and 0 bases, with 2 bases remaining between them. Germline V gene lookup returns CDR1 SGHNT and CDR2 YYREEE (reference sequence). The CDR3 has 13 amino acids. The CDR3 coding sequence is TGTGCCAGCAGCTTGATCTCTGGAAACACCATATATTTT. Protein: CASSLISGNTIYF.

This chain uses TRBV27 with TRBJ2-1; D possibly corresponds to TRBD2 (5 bases). The V and J ends lost 9 bases and 0 bases respectively, with 12 bases between them. The CDR3 has 14 amino acids. Germline V gene lookup returns CDR1 MNHEY and CDR2 SMNVEV (reference sequence). The CDR3 DNA sequence: TGTGCCAGTTACCCACGGGGCTCCTACAATGAGCAGTTCTTC. This codes for CASYPRGSYNEQFF.

The V call is TRBV19, the J call TRBJ1-2; tentatively, D is TRBD1 (5 bases). Germline V gene lookup returns CDR1 LNHDA and CDR2 SQIVND (reference sequence). V shed 5 bases and J shed 7 bases, with 17 bases lying between them. The CDR3 has 14 amino acids. For the CDR3, the DNA is TGTGCCAGTAGTTTCCCGGGGGGAGTAAGTGGCTACACCTTC. Its protein is CASSFPGGVSGYTF. Variable domain in full (rest from reference TRBV19 and TRBJ1-2): DGGITQSPKYLFRKEGQNVTLSCEQNLNHDAMYWYRQDPGQGLRLIYYSQIVNDFQKGDIAEGYSVSREKKESFPLTVTSAQKNPTAFYLCASSFPGGVSGYTFGSGTRLTVV.

This sequence joins TRBV11-3 and TRBJ2-2; perhaps TRBD1 as D (5 bases). Germline loops: CDR1 SGHNT, CDR2 YENEEA. The CDR3 runs to 13 residues. Trimming stripped 5 bases from V and 5 bases from J, with 9 bases between. The chain's CDR3 is CASSPDITGELFF. In DNA form, the CDR3 reads TGTGCCAGCAGCCCGGACATTACCGGGGAGCTGTTTTTT.

This chain uses TRBV7-2 with TRBJ2-7; 9 bases align to TRBD1. V trimming: 3 bases; J trimming: 4 bases; junction bases outside the gene matches: 7. CDR1 is SGHTA, CDR2 FQGNSA, per germline. The CDR3 covers 15 residues. The CDR3 coding sequence is TGTGCCAGCAGCTTCAGGACAGGGGCGGCGTACGAGCAGTACTTC. Translating it yields CASSFRTGAAYEQYF.

The genes are TRBV2 and TRBJ2-1, with 12 bases that match TRBD2. V lost 7 bases and J lost 7; bases outside the gene matches: 5. The CDR3 loop spans 14 amino acids. The V gene's germline CDR1 is SNHLY and CDR2 FYNNEI. In DNA, the CDR3 is TGTGCCAGCATACTAGCGGGGGGCGGGAATGAGCAGTTCTTC. Encoded protein: CASILAGGGNEQFF. Supplemented by reference TRBV2 and TRBJ2-1, the full variable domain reads EPEVTQTPSHQVTQMGQEVILRCVPISNHLYFYWYRQILGQKVEFLVSFYNNEISEKSEIFDDQFSVERPDGSNFTLKIRSTKLEDSAMYFCASILAGGGNEQFFGPGTRLTVL.

The J gene is TRBJ2-3, the V gene TRBV27; the D call may be TRBD1 or TRBD2 (5 bases each). CDR3 length: 14 amino acids. Trimming pared 3 bases from V and 9 bases from J, leaving 16 bases between. Looked up from germline, CDR1 is MNHEY and CDR2 is SMNVEV (reference sequence). CDR3 region: CASSFSAGGATQYF. In DNA, the CDR3 is TGTGCCAGCAGTTTCTCGGCTGGGGGAGCCACGCAGTATTTT.

The chain employs TRBV10-3 and TRBJ1-1; 9 nucleotides match TRBD1. The length of the CDR3 is 13 residues. CDR1 and CDR2 (germline): ENHRY, SYGVKD. Trimming at V came to 7 bases and at J to 5 bases, leaving 5 bases not matched to a gene. Here the CDR3 DNA reads TGTGCCATCACCTGGGACAGGGAAACTGAAGCTTTCTTT. Translated, it gives CAITWDRETEAFF.

This clone has a single count. V is TRBV18 and J is TRBJ1-1; the D gene is possibly TRBD1 (5 bases). The V end lost 3 bases, the J end lost 1 base, and 15 bases lay between the germline ends. CDR1 is KGHSH and CDR2 is LQKENI in the germline V gene. The length of the CDR3 is 16 residues. Here the CDR3 reads CASSPPGGGPNTEAFF. Written as DNA, the CDR3 is TGTGCCAGCTCACCGCCCGGCGGGGGACCGAACACTGAAGCTTTCTTT.

This sequence joins TRBV6-1 and TRBJ2-5, with TRBD2 matching 10 bases. This CDR3 spans 14 amino acids. Germline lookup yields CDR1 MNHNS and CDR2 SASEGT. V lost 6 bases and J lost 5; bases outside the gene matches: 6. The CDR3 protein is CASSKREGLETQYF. The CDR3 bases are TGTGCCAGCAGCAAGCGGGAGGGCCTGGAGACCCAGTACTTC.

The chain couples TRBV5-1 to TRBJ1-1; maybe TRBD1 (6 bases). Germline CDR1 is SGHRS and CDR2 is YFSETQ. The CDR3 runs to 14 residues. Trimming cost V 4 bases and J 1 base, with 11 bases left between them. The CDR3 region is CASSPPGANTEAFF. As DNA, the CDR3 is TGCGCCAGCAGCCCCCCAGGGGCGAACACTGAAGCTTTCTTT.

In this sample, this clone turned up once. This sequence joins TRBV27 and TRBJ1-1; tentative D call: TRBD1 (5 bases). Germline-derived CDR1 and CDR2 are MNHEY and SMNVEV (reference sequence). The CDR3 runs to 14 residues. Trimming removed 6 bases from V and 1 base from J, with 12 bases in between. DNA for the CDR3: TGTGCCAGCAGGGTGATACAGGCGAACACTGAAGCTTTCTTT. Encoded protein: CASRVIQANTEAFF.

The rearrangement uses TRBV28 and TRBJ2-1, with no clear D. The CDR3 runs to 15 residues. V lost 0 bases to trimming and J lost 6 bases, with 12 bases between them. Germline CDR1 is MDHEN and CDR2 is SYDVKM. CDR3 sequence reads: CASSLWGLLGNEQFF. The CDR3 coding sequence is TGTGCCAGCAGTTTATGGGGTTTATTGGGCAATGAGCAGTTCTTC.

This clone has only one observation. The V and J genes are TRBV5-1 and TRBJ1-4; TRBD1 aligns across 9 bases. The V gene end was trimmed by 4 bases and the J gene end by 10 bases; junction bases not matched to a gene: 11. The CDR3 is made up of 15 amino acids. Looked up from germline, CDR1 is SGHRS and CDR2 is YFSETQ. CDR3 protein: CASSRTGTGTGKLFF. The CDR3 coding sequence is TGCGCCAGCAGCCGGACCGGGACAGGGACCGGAAAACTGTTTTTT.

The V and J genes are TRBV7-8 and TRBJ2-3; unclear D gene. CDR3 length: 14 amino acids. The germline gives CDR1 SGHVS, CDR2 FQNEAQ. The germline V and J ends were trimmed by 1 base and 5 bases, with 10 bases remaining between them. This CDR3 is CASSLEGLKDTQYF. DNA of the CDR3: TGTGCCAGCAGCTTAGAAGGCCTGAAAGATACGCAGTATTTT.